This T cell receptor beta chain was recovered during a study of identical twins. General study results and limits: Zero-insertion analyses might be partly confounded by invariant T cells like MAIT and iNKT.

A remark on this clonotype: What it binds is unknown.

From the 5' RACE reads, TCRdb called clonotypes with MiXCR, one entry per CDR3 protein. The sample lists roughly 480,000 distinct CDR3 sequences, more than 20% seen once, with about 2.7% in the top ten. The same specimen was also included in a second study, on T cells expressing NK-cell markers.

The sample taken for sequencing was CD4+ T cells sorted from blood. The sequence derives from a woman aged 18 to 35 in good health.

The CDR3 region is CASSSRLSYEQYF. The CDR3 nucleotides read TGTGCCAGCAGCTCTCGGCTTTCCTACGAGCAGTACTTC. The J gene is TRBJ2-7, the V gene TRBV5-6; D call uncertain. The CDR3 has 13 residues. V dropped 3 bases and J dropped 1 base, with 8 bases sitting between them. Germline V CDR1 and CDR2: SGHDT, YYEEEE.